This record looks at one T cell receptor beta chain sequence and its context. Antigen unknown. The sample comes from a study of cytomegalovirus exposure and HLA in healthy donors. Data came from immunoSEQ multiplex PCR; TCRdb stores just in-frame clones and leaves some out. Of approximately 98,000 clones listed, approximately 85% are singletons. It was the roughly 120-subject validation cohort, separate from the roughly 700-subject first cohort, to which the donors belonged. The trim removed 4 bases at V and 6 bases at J, leaving 11 bases unmatched. CDR3 size: 16 residues. Germline CDR1 and CDR2: MNHEY and SVGAGI. Findings and limits, study-wide: A few chains tied to CMV proved CMV antigen-specific in vitro.

The clonotype was recovered from a woman aged 18 to 35 in good health and CMV-seronegative. The chain joins TRBV6-5 to TRBJ2-2; 7 nucleotides match TRBD1. Sequenced material: PBMCs. CDR3 DNA sequence: TGTGCCAGCAGTTCCAAGAACAGGGGAAAATCCGGGGAGCTGTTTTTT. This gives the protein CASSSKNRGKSGELFF.